This TCR beta chain was identified during a study of cytotoxic CD8 clonotypes in ibrutinib-treated CLL. About this clone: The antigen remains undetermined.

Sequenced by immunoSEQ multiplex PCR; TCRdb stores in-frame clones only, minus some. The sample has 150,000 or so clones; 79% are singletons. The V gene's germline CDR1 is MNHNS and CDR2 SASEGT. The CDR3 is 14 residues long. J was trimmed by 2 bases and V by 7 bases; bases with no gene match: 6. Findings of the study overall: At the start, clonality exceeded age-matched healthy donors and followed circulating CD8+ T-cell counts. Clonality, elevated at ibrutinib response, dropped back toward baseline at progression.

The TCR sequence derives from a human donor with chronic lymphocytic leukemia. The chain uses TRBV6-1 and TRBJ1-1, with 8 bases matching TRBD1. Sequenced here: PBMCs, sampled after 12 months of ibrutinib treatment. The chain's CDR3 is CASTLGTGNTEAFF. Written as DNA, the CDR3 is TGTGCCAGCACCTTAGGGACAGGAAACACTGAAGCTTTCTTT.